This T cell receptor beta chain was found in a study of regulatory T cells in long-lasting Graves disease. This clonotype has a count of ten or more. As for time point: persistent/refractory GD, antithyroid drugs over 5 years with positive TRAb. PBMC-derived RNA was used for the TCR library. A peripheral blood sample, roughly 8.5 milliliters in volume, was drawn into EDTA tubes. V was pared by 6 bases and J by 0 bases, with 11 bases between. CDR1 is SQVTM and CDR2 is ANQGSEA in the germline V gene. The CDR3 runs to 13 residues. Building of the TCR beta libraries involved iRepertoire HTBI primers and Arm-PCR of CDR3 regions. Original analysis: Spanning all samples, the identified segments comprised roughly 66 TRBV and some 14 TRBJ. TCRdb re-analysed the multiplex PCR reads in MiXCR, keeping a single row per CDR3 protein. The V and J calls come from TCRdb's annotation, not from the publication. The top ten hold 7% to 9% of the sample, which has fewer than 550,000 distinct CDR3 sequences, roughly a fifth seen once.

The V and J genes are TRBV29-1 and TRBJ1-2; no definite D call. This receptor was taken from a female donor with Graves disease. The sample in question was peripheral blood mononuclear cells (PBMCs), obtained when the disease was refractory, from a patient treated with antithyroid drugs. The CDR3 coding sequence is TGCAGCGTCCTACCGGGTCCTAACTATGGCTACACCTTC. The encoded protein is CSVLPGPNYGYTF.